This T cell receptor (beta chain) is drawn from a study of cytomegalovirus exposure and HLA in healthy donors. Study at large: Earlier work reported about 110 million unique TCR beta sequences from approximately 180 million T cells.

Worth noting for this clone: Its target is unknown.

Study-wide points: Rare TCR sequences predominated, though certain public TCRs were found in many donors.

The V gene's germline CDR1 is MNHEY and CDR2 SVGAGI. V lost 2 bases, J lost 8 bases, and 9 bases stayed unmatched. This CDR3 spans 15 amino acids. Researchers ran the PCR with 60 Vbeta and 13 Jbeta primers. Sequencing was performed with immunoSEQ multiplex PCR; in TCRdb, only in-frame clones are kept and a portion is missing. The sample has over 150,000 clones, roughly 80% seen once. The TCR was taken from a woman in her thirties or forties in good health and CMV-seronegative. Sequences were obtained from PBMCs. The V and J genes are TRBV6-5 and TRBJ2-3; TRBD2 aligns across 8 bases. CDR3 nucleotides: TGTGCCAGCAGTTACGCAGGCGGGGGGAACCCTACGCAGTATTTT. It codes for CASSYAGGGNPTQYF.